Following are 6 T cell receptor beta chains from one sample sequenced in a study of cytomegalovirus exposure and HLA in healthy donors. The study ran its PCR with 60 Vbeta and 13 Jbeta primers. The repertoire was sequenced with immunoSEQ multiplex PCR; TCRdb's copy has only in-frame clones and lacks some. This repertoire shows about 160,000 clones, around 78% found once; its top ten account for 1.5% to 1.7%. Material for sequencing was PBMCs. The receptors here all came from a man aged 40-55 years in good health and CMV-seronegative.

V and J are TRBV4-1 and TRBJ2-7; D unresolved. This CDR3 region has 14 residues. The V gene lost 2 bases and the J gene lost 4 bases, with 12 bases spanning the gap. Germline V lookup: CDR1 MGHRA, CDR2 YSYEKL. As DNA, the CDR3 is TGCGCCAGCAGCCAAATATTTCTCCCTTACGAGCAGTACTTC. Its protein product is CASSQIFLPYEQYF.

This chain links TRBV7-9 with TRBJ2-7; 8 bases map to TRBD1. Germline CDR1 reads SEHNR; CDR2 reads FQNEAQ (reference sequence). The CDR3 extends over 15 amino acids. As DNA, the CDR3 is TGTTCCAGCAGCTGGGGGGCAGGGGGCGCCTACGAGCAGTACGTC. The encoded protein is CSSSWGAGGAYEQYV.

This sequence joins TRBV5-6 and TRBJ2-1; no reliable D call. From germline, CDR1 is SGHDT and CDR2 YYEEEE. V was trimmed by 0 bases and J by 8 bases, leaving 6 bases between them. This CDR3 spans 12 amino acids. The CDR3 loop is CASSLAGYEQFF. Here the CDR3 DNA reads TGTGCCAGCAGCTTGGCGGGTTATGAGCAGTTCTTC.

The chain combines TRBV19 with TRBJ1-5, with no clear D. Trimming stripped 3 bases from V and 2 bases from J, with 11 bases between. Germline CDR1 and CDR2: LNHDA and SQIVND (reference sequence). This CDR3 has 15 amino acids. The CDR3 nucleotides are TGTGCCAGTAGTATCCGGGTTGAGGGCAATCAGCCCCAGCATTTT. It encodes CASSIRVEGNQPQHF.

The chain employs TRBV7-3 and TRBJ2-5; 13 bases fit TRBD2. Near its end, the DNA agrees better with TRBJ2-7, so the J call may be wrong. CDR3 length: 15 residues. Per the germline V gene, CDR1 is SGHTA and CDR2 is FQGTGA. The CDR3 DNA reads TGTGCCAGCAGCCAAACTAGCGGGAGGGCGGACGAGCAGTACTTC. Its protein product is CASSQTSGRADEQYF.

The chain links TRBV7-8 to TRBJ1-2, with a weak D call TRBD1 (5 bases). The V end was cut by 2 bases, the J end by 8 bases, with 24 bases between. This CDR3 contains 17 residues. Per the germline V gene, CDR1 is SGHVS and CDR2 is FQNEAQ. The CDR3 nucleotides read TGTGCCAGCAGCTTAAGGACCGGGGGAGGGGTGGGGCGGGGCTACACCTTC. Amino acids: CASSLRTGGGVGRGYTF.